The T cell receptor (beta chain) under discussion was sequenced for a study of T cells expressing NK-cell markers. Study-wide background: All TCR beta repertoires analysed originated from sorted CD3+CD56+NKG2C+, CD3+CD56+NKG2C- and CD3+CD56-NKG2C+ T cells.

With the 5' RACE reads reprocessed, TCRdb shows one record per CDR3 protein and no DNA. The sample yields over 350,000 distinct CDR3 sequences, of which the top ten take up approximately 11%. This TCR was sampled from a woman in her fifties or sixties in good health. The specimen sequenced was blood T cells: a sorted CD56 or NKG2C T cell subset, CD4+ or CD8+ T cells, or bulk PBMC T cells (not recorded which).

CDR3 residues: CSVEPLAGGPSDTQYF. The chain links TRBV29-1 to TRBJ2-3; the TRBD2 assignment by TCRdb is unverifiable without DNA. The CDR3 contains 16 residues. Germline assignment: CDR1 SQVTM and CDR2 ANQGSEA.